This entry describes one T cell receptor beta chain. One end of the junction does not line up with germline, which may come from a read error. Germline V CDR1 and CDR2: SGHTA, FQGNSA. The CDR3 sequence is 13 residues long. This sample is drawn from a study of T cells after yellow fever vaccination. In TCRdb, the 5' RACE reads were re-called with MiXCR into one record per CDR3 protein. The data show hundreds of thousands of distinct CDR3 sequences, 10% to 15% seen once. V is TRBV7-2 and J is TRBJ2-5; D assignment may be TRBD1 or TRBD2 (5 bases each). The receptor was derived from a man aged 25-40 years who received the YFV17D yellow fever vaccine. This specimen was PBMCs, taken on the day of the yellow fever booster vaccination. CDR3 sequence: CASSPTSLTGTDF. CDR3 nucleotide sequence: TGTGCCAGCAGCCCCACCTCCTTAACCGGGACCGACTTC.